These 19 T cell receptor beta chains were sequenced from one sample in a study of CD8+ T cells in alopecia areata. Extracted RNA was reverse transcribed, and the resulting cDNA served as sequencing template. Only in-frame clones appear in the TCRdb table, and some are missing; sequencing was by immunoSEQ multiplex PCR. The data show 150,000 or so clones, with around 87% seen just once and approximately 15% held by the top ten. Sequenced here: CD8+ T cells sorted from blood, sampled at week 0. The origin of the receptors is a human donor with alopecia areata.

This clone was detected only a few times. The V gene is TRBV7-9, the J gene TRBJ2-7; D uncertain. The germline V and J ends were trimmed by 5 bases and 5 bases, with 10 bases remaining between them. Per the germline V gene, CDR1 is SEHNR and CDR2 is FQNEAQ (reference sequence). The CDR3 runs 12 residues. The CDR3 reads CASSDWSDEQYF. For the CDR3, the DNA is TGTGCCAGCAGCGACTGGTCGGACGAGCAGTACTTC.

The chain has TRBV6-5 and TRBJ2-2, with 11 nucleotides matching TRBD1. With V trimmed by 3 bases and J by 4 bases, 1 base remained unmatched. Germline V gene sequence: CDR1 MNHEY, CDR2 SVGAGI. The CDR3 contains 15 residues. The CDR3 nucleotides are TGTGCCAGCAGTTATGGGACAGGGGGCACCGGGGAGCTGTTTTTT. Protein product: CASSYGTGGTGELFF.

The chain uses TRBV27 and TRBJ1-1, with D perhaps matching TRBD1 (6 bases). V gave up 6 bases and J gave up 1 base, with 9 bases separating them. The germline V gene has CDR1 MNHEY and CDR2 SMNVEV (reference sequence). CDR3 length equals 13 residues. This CDR3 is CASSPTGNTEAFF. CDR3 in DNA: TGTGCCAGCAGCCCGACAGGGAACACTGAAGCTTTCTTT.

The V gene is TRBV18, the J gene TRBJ2-3; D call uncertain. Germline CDR1 KGHSH, CDR2 LQKENI. V lost 2 bases to trimming and J lost 0 bases, with 0 bases between them. This CDR3 contains 12 residues. CDR3: CASSPSTDTQYF. The DNA for the CDR3 is TGTGCCAGCTCACCAAGCACAGATACGCAGTATTTT.

The chain uses TRBV30 and TRBJ2-1; a possible D gene is TRBD2 (6 bases). Germline V gene lookup returns CDR1 GTSNPN and CDR2 SVGIG (reference sequence). The CDR3 contains 15 residues. V dropped 4 bases and J dropped 0 bases, with 13 bases sitting between them. The CDR3 is CAWTIAESSYNEQFF. As DNA, the CDR3 is TGTGCCTGGACAATAGCGGAAAGCTCCTACAATGAGCAGTTCTTC. The variable domain in full, completed from reference TRBV30 and TRBJ2-1, reads SQTIHQWPATLVQPVGSPLSLECTVEGTSNPNLYWYRQAAGRGLQLLFYSVGIGQISSEVPQNLSASRPQDRQFILSSKKLLLSDSGFYLCAWTIAESSYNEQFFGPGTRLTVL.

The CDR3 region is CASSLWGAEVDEQFF. In nucleotides, the CDR3 is TGTGCCAGCAGCTTATGGGGGGCCGAGGTGGATGAGCAGTTCTTC. V usage is TRBV7-3 and J usage is TRBJ2-1; TRBD1 or TRBD2 may be the D gene (6 bases each). CDR1 is SGHTA and CDR2 is FQGTGA in the germline V gene. The CDR3 contains 15 residues. Trimming shortened V by 2 bases and J by 8 bases, and 16 bases separated the two germline ends.

J is TRBJ2-7 and V is TRBV14; D unresolved. Trimming shortened V by 1 base and J by 5 bases, and 21 bases separated the two germline ends. In germline, CDR1 is SGHDN, CDR2 FVKESK. The CDR3 extends over 17 amino acids. The chain's CDR3 is CASSQGSRPSWIDEQYF. For the CDR3, the DNA is TGTGCCAGCAGCCAAGGGTCCAGACCCTCGTGGATCGACGAGCAGTACTTC. The entire variable domain, with the rest obtained from reference TRBV14 and TRBJ2-7, is as follows: EAGVTQFPSHSVIEKGQTVTLRCDPISGHDNLYWYRRVMGKEIKFLLHFVKESKQDESGMPNNRFLAERTGGTYSTLKVQPAELEDSGVYFCASSQGSRPSWIDEQYFGPGTRLTVT.

V usage is TRBV4-1 and J usage is TRBJ2-2; D ambiguous. The CDR3 runs 14 residues. V was pared by 0 bases and J by 5 bases, with 7 bases between. Germline CDR1 reads MGHRA; CDR2 reads YSYEKL. CDR3 region: CASSQDPLTGELFF. CDR3 sequence (DNA): TGCGCCAGCAGCCAAGATCCTTTAACCGGGGAGCTGTTTTTT.

In this sample, this clone turned up once. V gene TRBV6-5 combines with J gene TRBJ2-7; possibly TRBD1 or TRBD2 for D (5 bases each). The CDR3 is 13 residues long. In germline, CDR1 is MNHEY, CDR2 SVGAGI. The V gene lost 0 bases and the J gene lost 4 bases, with 7 bases spanning the gap. Written as DNA, the CDR3 is TGTGCCAGCAGTTACTCAGAGGGGTACGAGCAGTACTTC. This translates into CASSYSEGYEQYF.

The V call is TRBV7-3, the J call TRBJ2-1; 11 nucleotides match TRBD2. The germline CDR1 and CDR2 sequences are SGHTA and FQGTGA. With V trimmed by 4 bases and J by 4 bases, 9 bases remained unmatched. This CDR3 has 17 amino acids. This chain's CDR3 is CASSSNLAGGPYNEQFF. The CDR3 nucleotides read TGTGCCAGCAGCTCTAACTTAGCGGGAGGGCCGTACAATGAGCAGTTCTTC.

This clone was detected once. The rearrangement joins TRBV19 to TRBJ2-3; the D is unclear. V lost 5 bases, J lost 2 bases, and 8 bases lay in between. Germline CDR1 and CDR2: LNHDA and SQIVND (reference sequence). The CDR3 is 13 residues long. CDR3 residues: CASSATITDTQYF. The CDR3 nucleotides are TGTGCCAGTAGTGCAACTATCACAGATACGCAGTATTTT.

About this clone: Other nucleotide sequences in the sample specify the same CDR3. J is TRBJ2-7 and V is TRBV29-1; 7 bases are a match to TRBD1. V was clipped by 6 bases and J by 0 bases; unmatched bases: 5. This CDR3 is 13 amino acids long. Germline V gene data show CDR1 as SQVTM and CDR2 as ANQGSEA. The CDR3 DNA sequence: TGCAGCGTCGTGACAGGGAGCTCCTACGAGCAGTACTTC. Translation: CSVVTGSSYEQYF.

This clone was seen just once. V is TRBV27 and J is TRBJ2-5; D might be TRBD1 (7 bases). Matching the DNA end better, TRBJ2-7 makes the J call doubtful. The CDR3 consists of 15 residues. Germline V gene lookup returns CDR1 MNHEY and CDR2 SMNVEV (reference sequence). As DNA, the CDR3 is TGTGCCAGCAGTTTATCGGCAGGGGGGTCCTACGAGCAGTACTTC. This gives the protein CASSLSAGGSYEQYF.

The V call is TRBV6-5, the J call TRBJ2-6, with D possibly being TRBD1 (6 bases). CDR1 is MNHEY and CDR2 is SVGAGI in the germline V gene. V shed 5 bases and J shed 1 base, with 9 bases lying between them. CDR3 length equals 15 residues. The CDR3 sequence is CASSHGTSGANVLTF. The CDR3, as DNA: TGTGCCAGCAGTCACGGGACATCTGGGGCCAACGTCCTGACTTTC.

This rearrangement joins TRBV4-1 to TRBJ2-1, with D possibly TRBD1 on 6 matching bases. Germline V CDR1 and CDR2: MGHRA, YSYEKL. This CDR3 region has 16 residues. Trimming pared 2 bases from V and 5 bases from J, leaving 16 bases between. CDR3 sequence reads: CASSQIRTEPDNEQFF. CDR3 sequence (DNA): TGCGCCAGCAGCCAAATTAGGACAGAGCCAGACAATGAGCAGTTCTTC.

The V and J genes are TRBV14 and TRBJ2-5, with no clear D. The CDR3 extends over 12 amino acids. Germline values: CDR1 SGHDN, CDR2 FVKESK. Deletions cut 2 bases from V and 5 bases from J, with 6 bases between. This chain's CDR3 is CASSQLGETQYF. Written as DNA, the CDR3 is TGTGCCAGCAGCCAACTGGGGGAGACCCAGTACTTC.

V and J are TRBV27 and TRBJ1-1; unclear D gene. The ends were cut back, 0 bases at V and 11 bases at J, with 13 bases in the middle. The CDR3 totals 13 residues. Per the germline V gene, CDR1 is MNHEY and CDR2 is SMNVEV (reference sequence). The CDR3 sequence: CASSLSPPPTAFF. The CDR3 bases are TGTGCCAGCAGTTTATCGCCCCCACCTACGGCTTTCTTT.

The chain recombines TRBV30 with TRBJ1-5; 7 bases match TRBD1. This CDR3 has 13 amino acids. The germline CDR1 and CDR2 sequences are GTSNPN and SVGIG (reference sequence). The trim removed 5 bases at V and 0 bases at J, leaving 1 base unmatched. CDR3 in DNA: TGTGCCTGGGGGGACAGTAGCAATCAGCCCCAGCATTTT. This gives the protein CAWGDSSNQPQHF.

CDR3 region: CASSTWTGGTGELFF. CDR3 nucleotide sequence: TGTGCCAGTAGTACTTGGACAGGGGGCACCGGGGAGCTGTTTTTT. The V and J genes are TRBV19 and TRBJ2-2; TRBD1 agrees at 10 bases. Losses at the gene ends were 4 bases for V and 4 bases for J; bases not matched to a gene: 3. The CDR3 contains 15 residues. Germline V CDR1 and CDR2: LNHDA, SQIVND (reference sequence).